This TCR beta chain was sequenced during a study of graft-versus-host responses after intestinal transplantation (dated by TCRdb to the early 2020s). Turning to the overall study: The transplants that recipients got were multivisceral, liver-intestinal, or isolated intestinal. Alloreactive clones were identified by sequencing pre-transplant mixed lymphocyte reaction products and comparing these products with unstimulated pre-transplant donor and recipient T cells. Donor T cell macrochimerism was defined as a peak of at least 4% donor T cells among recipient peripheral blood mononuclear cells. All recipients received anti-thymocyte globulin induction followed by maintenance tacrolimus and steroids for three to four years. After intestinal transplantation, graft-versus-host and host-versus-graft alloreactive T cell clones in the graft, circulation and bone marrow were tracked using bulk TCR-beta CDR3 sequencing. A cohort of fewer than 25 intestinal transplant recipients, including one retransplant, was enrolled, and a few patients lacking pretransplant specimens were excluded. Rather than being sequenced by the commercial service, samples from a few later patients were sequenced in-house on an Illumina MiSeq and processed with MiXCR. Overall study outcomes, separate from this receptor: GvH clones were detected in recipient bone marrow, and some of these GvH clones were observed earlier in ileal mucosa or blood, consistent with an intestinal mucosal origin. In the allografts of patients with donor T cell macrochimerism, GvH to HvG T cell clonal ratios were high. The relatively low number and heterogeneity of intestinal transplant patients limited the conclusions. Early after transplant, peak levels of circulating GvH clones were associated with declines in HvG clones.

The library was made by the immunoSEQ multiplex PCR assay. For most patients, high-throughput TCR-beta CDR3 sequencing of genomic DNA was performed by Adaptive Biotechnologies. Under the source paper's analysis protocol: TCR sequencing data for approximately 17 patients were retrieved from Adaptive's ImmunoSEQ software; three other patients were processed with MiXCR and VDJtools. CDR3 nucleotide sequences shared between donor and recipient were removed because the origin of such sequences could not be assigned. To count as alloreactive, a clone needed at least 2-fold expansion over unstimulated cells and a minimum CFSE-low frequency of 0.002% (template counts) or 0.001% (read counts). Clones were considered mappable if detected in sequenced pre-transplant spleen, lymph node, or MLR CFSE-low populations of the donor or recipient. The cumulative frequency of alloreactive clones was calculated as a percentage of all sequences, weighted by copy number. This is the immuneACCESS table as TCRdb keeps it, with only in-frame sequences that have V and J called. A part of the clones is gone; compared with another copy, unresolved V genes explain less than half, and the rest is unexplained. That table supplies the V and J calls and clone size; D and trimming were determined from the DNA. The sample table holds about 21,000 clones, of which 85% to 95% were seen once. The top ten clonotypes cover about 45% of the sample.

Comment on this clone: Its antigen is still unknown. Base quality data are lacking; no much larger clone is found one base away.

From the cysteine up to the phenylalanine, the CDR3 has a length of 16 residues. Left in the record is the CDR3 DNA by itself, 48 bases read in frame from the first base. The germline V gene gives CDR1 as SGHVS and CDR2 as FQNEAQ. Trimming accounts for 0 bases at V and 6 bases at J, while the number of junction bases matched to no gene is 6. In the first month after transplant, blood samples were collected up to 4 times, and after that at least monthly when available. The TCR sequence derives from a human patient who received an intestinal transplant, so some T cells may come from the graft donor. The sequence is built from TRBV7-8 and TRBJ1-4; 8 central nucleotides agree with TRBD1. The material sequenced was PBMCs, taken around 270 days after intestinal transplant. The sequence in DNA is TGTGCCAGCAGCTTAGCACCACAGGGGGGGGATGAAAAACTGTTTTTT. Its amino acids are CASSLAPQGGDEKLFF.